The 4 T cell receptor beta chains below were found in one sample sequenced in a study of T cell responses to AZD1222 COVID-19 vaccine. The method was immunoSEQ multiplex PCR; TCRdb's version includes in-frame clones alone and lacks a portion of them. The sample shows about 150,000 clones, 75% to 95% of them seen only once. Here the sequenced sample was peripheral blood, taken 28 days after the second AZD1222 dose. Every receptor here comes from an adult who received the AZD1222 COVID-19 vaccine.

The chain employs TRBV19 and TRBJ2-1, with TRBD1 matching over 8 bases. Per the germline V gene, CDR1 is LNHDA and CDR2 is SQIVND (reference sequence). The CDR3 length is 14 residues. After removal of 1 base from V and 7 bases from J, the junction contained 3 bases not matched to a gene. The CDR3 sequence: CASSIGRTGNEQFF. CDR3 nucleotides: TGTGCCAGTAGTATAGGACGGACAGGGAATGAGCAGTTCTTC.

This rearrangement joins TRBV21-1 to TRBJ1-1; TRBD1 was called by the table and not checked on the DNA. TRBV21-1 is assigned pseudogene status. The CDR3 loop spans 15 amino acids. Here the CDR3 reads CASSAGQGLNTEAFF. The CDR3 DNA follows: TGTGCCAGCAGCGCTGGACAGGGATTGAACACTGAAGCTTTCTTT.

The sample holds a few counts of this clone. The V gene is TRBV12-3 or TRBV12-4, the J gene TRBJ1-2; the D is unclear. Trimming shortened V by 3 bases and J by 7 bases, and 9 bases separated the two germline ends. The CDR3 extends over 12 amino acids. CDR3 amino acids: CASSFSGLGYTF. CDR3 nucleotide sequence: TGTGCCAGCAGTTTTTCGGGTCTTGGCTACACCTTC.

This clone has only one observation. This chain uses TRBV7-2 with TRBJ1-1; D is ambiguous. V was cut by 6 bases and J by 1 base, with 12 bases left in between. Germline CDR1 is SGHTA and CDR2 is FQGNSA. The CDR3 spans 14 residues. CDR3 DNA: TGTGCCAGCAGGAGGCTCCGGGCGAACACTGAAGCTTTCTTT. It encodes CASRRLRANTEAFF.